The T cell receptor beta chain under discussion was sequenced for a study of cytomegalovirus exposure and HLA in healthy donors. The PCR employed 60 Vbeta primers together with 13 Jbeta primers. In the study's own analysis: Per a later analysis, the number of unique TCR beta chains was approximately 80 million, of which roughly 11 million were shared. Clones were read by immunoSEQ multiplex PCR, and TCRdb kept only the in-frame ones, dropping some. V, J and clone size are taken as reported in that table, and D and trimming were inferred from the DNA itself. In the table there are fewer than 140,000 clones, around 80% of which are singletons. Concerning this clone itself: The same CDR3 is also encoded by other DNA sequences in this sample.

Per germline, CDR1 MDHEN and CDR2 SYDVKM. V trimming: 6 bases; J trimming: 2 bases; junction bases outside the gene matches: 12. This CDR3 is built from 17 residues. V is TRBV28 and J is TRBJ1-5, with 8 bases that match TRBD1. Sequencing used PBMCs. The TCR was taken from a man aged 35-49 years in good health and CMV-seronegative. CDR3 bases: TGTGCCAGCAGCCCCCTCGGACAGGGATGGGGCAATCAGCCCCAGCATTTT. It translates to CASSPLGQGWGNQPQHF.